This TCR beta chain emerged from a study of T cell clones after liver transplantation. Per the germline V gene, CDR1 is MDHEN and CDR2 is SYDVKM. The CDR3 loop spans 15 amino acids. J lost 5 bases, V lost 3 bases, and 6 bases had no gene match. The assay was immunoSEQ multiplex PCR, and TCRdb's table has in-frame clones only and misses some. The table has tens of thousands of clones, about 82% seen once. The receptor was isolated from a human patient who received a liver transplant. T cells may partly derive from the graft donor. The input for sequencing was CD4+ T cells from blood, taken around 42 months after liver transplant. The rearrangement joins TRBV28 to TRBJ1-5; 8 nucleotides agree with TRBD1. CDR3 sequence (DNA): TGTGCCAGCAGTTTGGGGGACAGGTACTATCAGCCCCAGCATTTT. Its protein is CASSLGDRYYQPQHF.